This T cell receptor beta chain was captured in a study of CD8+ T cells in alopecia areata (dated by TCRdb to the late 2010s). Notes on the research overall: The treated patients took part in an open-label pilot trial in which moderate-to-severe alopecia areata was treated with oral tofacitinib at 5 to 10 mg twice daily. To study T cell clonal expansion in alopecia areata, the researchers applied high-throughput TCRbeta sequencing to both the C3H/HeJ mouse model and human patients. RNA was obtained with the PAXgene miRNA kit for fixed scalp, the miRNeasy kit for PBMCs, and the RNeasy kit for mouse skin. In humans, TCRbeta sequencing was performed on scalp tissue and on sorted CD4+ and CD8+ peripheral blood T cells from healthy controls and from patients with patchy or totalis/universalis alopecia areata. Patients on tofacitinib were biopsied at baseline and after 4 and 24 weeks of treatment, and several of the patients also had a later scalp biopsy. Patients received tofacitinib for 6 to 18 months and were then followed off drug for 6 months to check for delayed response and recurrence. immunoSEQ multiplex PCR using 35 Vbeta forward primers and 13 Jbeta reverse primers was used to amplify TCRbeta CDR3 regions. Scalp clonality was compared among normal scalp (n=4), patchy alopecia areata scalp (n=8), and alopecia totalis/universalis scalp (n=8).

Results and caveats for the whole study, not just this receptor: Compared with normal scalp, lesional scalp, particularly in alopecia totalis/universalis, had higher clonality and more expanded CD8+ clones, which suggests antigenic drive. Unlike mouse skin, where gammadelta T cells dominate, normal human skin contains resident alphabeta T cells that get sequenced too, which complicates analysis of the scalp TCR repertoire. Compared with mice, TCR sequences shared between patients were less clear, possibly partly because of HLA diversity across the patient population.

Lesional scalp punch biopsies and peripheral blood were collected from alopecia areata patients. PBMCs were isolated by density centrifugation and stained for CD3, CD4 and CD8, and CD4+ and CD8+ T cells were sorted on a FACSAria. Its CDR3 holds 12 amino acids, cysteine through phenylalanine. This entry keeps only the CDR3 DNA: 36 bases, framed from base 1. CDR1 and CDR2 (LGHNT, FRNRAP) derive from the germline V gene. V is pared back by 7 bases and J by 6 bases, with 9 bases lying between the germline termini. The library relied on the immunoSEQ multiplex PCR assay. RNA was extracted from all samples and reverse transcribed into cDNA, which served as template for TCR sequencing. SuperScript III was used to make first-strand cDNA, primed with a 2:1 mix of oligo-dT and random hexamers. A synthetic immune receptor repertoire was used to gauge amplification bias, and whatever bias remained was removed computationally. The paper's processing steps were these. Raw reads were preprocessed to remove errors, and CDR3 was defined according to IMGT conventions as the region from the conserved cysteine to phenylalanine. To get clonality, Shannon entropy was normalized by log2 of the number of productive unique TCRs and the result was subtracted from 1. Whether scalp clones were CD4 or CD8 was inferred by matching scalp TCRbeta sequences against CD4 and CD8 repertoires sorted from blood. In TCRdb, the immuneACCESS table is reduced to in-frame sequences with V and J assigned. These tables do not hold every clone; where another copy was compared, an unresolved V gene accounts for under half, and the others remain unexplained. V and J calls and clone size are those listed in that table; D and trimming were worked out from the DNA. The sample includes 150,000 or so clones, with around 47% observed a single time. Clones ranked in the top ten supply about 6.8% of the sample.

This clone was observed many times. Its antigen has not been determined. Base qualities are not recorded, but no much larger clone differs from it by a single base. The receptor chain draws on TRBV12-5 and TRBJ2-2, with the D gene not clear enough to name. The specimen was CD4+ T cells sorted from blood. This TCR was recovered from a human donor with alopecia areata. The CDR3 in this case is CASAPLAGELFF. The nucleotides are TGTGCTAGTGCCCCGCTTGCCGGGGAGCTGTTTTTT.